Shown below are 6 T cell receptor beta chains from a single sample sequenced in a study of identical twins. TCRdb re-called the 5' RACE reads through MiXCR, storing one row per CDR3 protein. The table includes some 250,000 distinct CDR3 sequences, about an eighth detected once. This same sample was also taken into another study, of yellow fever vaccine responses in identical twins.

The sample was memory (CD45RO+) T cells sorted from blood. The receptor source for this set is a woman between 18 and 30 years old in good health.

This clonotype was seen many times. V and J are TRBV9 and TRBJ2-3; D unresolved. V gave up 0 bases and J gave up 2 bases, with 16 bases separating them. Germline assignment: CDR1 SGDLS and CDR2 YYNGEE. The CDR3 length is 17 residues. DNA of the CDR3: TGTGCCAGCAGCGTAGGATCCCGGACGAAAGACACAGATACGCAGTATTTT. Its protein is CASSVGSRTKDTDTQYF.

This clonotype was detected ten times or more. The chain employs TRBV5-6 and TRBJ2-2; TRBD2 aligns across 7 bases. V dropped 3 bases and J dropped 7; count of bases not matched to a gene: 12. Germline V CDR1 and CDR2: SGHDT, YYEEEE. The CDR3 covers 16 residues. CDR3 amino acids: CASSSTSDRYYGELFF. The CDR3 DNA reads TGTGCCAGCAGCTCCACTAGCGACCGGTACTACGGGGAGCTGTTTTTT. Based on the CDR3 plus reference TRBV5-6 and TRBJ2-2, the full variable domain is DAGVTQSPTHLIKTRGQQVTLRCSPKSGHDTVSWYQQALGQGPQFIFQYYEEEERQRGNFPDRFSGHQFPNYSSELNVNALLLGDSALYLCASSSTSDRYYGELFFGEGSRLTVL.

This clonotype was seen a handful of times. The chain employs TRBV20-1 and TRBJ2-7; TRBD1 agrees at 9 bases. V shed 5 bases, J shed 3 bases, and the junction held 11 bases outside the gene matches. This CDR3 contains 15 residues. CDR1 and CDR2 from the germline V gene are DFQATT and SNEGSKA (reference sequence). CDR3 loop: CSASTGGTGYYEQYF. The DNA of the CDR3 is TGCAGTGCTTCCACGGGTGGGACAGGGTACTACGAGCAGTACTTC.

Comments on this clonotype: A junction boundary mismatches the germline segment, possibly from a read error. The chain joins TRBV5-1 to TRBJ2-7; D is unclear. The CDR3 has 15 amino acids. The germline CDR1 and CDR2 sequences are SGHRS and YFSETQ. CDR3: CASSLGYLPSYEQYF. The CDR3 nucleotides read TGCGCCAGCAGTTTGGGCTATTTGCCCTCCTACGAGCAGTACTTC.

In its sample, this clonotype was seen many times. The chain has TRBV12-3 or TRBV12-4 and TRBJ1-6; D is perhaps TRBD1 (5 bases). V was pared by 4 bases and J by 4 bases, with 14 bases between. This CDR3 region has 16 residues. The CDR3 here is CASSSTGGGYNSPLHF. The CDR3 nucleotides read TGTGCCAGCAGTTCGACGGGTGGGGGGTATAATTCACCCCTCCACTTT.

This chain connects TRBV2 to TRBJ2-1; TRBD2 aligns across 11 bases. V dropped 6 bases and J dropped 1; count of bases not matched to a gene: 5. The CDR3 has 16 residues. Germline V CDR1 and CDR2: SNHLY, FYNNEI. The CDR3 region is CASRATSGGSYNEQFF. The CDR3 DNA reads TGTGCCAGCAGGGCCACTAGCGGGGGTTCCTACAATGAGCAGTTCTTC.